The clone carrying this T cell receptor (beta chain) was observed at least ten times. This entry comes from a study of CD8 T cells in ankylosing spondylitis. CDR3 length: 16 residues. Germline values: CDR1 SQVTM, CDR2 ANQGSEA. With V trimmed by 4 bases and J by 8 bases, 8 bases remained unmatched. MiXCR, applied by TCRdb to the 5' RACE reads, yields one record per CDR3 protein. The repertoire holds a few hundred thousand distinct CDR3 sequences, with about 18% as singletons. Sequenced input: blood, either unsorted or a sorted T cell fraction (not recorded which). The chain carries TRBV29-1 and TRBJ2-1, with 16 nucleotides matching TRBD2. This clonotype originated in a male donor with ankylosing spondylitis or in good health (not recorded which). DNA of the CDR3: TGCAGCGTTGCCGCCGGGACTAGCGGGAGGGCCGATGAGCAGTTCTTC. Residues: CSVAAGTSGRADEQFF.